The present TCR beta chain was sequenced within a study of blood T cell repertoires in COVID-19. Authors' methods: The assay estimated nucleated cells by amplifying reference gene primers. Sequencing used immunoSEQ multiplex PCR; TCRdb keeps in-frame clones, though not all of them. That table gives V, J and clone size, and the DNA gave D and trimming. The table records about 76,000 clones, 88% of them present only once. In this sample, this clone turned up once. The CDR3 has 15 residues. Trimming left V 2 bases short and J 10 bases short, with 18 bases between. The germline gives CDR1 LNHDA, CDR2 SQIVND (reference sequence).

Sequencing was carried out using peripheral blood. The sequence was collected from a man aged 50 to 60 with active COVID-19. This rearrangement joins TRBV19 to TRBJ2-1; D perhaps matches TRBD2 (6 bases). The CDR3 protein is CASSIPGTFSAEQFF. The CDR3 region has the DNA TGTGCCAGTAGTATACCCGGGACTTTTTCCGCCGAGCAGTTCTTC. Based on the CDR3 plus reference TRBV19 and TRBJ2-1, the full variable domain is DGGITQSPKYLFRKEGQNVTLSCEQNLNHDAMYWYRQDPGQGLRLIYYSQIVNDFQKGDIAEGYSVSREKKESFPLTVTSAQKNPTAFYLCASSIPGTFSAEQFFGPGTRLTVL.